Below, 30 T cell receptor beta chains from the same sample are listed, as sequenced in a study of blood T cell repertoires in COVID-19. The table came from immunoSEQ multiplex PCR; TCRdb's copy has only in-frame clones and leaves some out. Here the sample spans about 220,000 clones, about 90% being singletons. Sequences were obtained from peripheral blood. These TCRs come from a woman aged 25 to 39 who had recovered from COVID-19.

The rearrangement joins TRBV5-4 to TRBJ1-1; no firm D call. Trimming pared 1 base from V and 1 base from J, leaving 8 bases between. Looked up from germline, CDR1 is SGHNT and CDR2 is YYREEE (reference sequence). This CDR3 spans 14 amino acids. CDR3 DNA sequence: TGTGCCAGCAGCTTGTTAGGCGGGAACACTGAAGCTTTCTTT. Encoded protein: CASSLLGGNTEAFF.

CDR3 region: CASSLAARASGNTIYF. The CDR3 nucleotides read TGTGCCAGCAGCTTAGCGGCCAGGGCCTCTGGAAACACCATATATTTT. J is TRBJ1-3 and V is TRBV7-2, with D perhaps matching TRBD1 (5 bases). The V gene lost 0 bases and the J gene lost 0 bases, with 9 bases spanning the gap. Germline loops: CDR1 SGHTA, CDR2 FQGNSA. CDR3 size: 16 residues. Using reference TRBV7-2 and TRBJ1-3 for the parts outside the CDR3, the full variable domain is GAGVSQSPSNKVTEKGKDVELRCDPISGHTALYWYRQSLGQGLEFLIYFQGNSAPDKSGLPSDRFSAERTGGSVSTLTIQRTQQEDSAVYLCASSLAARASGNTIYFGEGSWLTVV.

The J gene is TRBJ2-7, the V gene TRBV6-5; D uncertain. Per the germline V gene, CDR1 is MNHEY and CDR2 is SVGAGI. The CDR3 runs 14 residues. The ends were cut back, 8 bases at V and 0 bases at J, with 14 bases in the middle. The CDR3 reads CASLPGPGSYEQYF. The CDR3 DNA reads TGTGCCAGCCTTCCGGGTCCCGGCTCCTACGAGCAGTACTTC.

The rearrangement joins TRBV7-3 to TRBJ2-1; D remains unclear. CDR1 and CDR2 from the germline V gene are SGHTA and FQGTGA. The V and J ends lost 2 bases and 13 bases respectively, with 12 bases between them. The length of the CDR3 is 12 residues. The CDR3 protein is CASSLGVEPQFF. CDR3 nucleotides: TGTGCCAGCAGCTTAGGCGTGGAGCCACAGTTCTTC.

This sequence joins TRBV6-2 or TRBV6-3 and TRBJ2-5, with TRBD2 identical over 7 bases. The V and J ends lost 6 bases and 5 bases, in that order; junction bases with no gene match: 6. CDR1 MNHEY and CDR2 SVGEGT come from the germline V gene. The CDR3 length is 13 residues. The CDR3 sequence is CASSWTRGETQYF. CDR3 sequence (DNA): TGTGCCAGCAGCTGGACTAGAGGGGAGACCCAGTACTTC.

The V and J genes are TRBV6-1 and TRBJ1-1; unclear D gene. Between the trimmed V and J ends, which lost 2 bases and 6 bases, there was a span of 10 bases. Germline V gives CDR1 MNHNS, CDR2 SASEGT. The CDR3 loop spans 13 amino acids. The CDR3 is CASSETVYPEAFF. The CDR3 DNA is TGTGCCAGCAGTGAAACAGTTTATCCTGAAGCTTTCTTT.

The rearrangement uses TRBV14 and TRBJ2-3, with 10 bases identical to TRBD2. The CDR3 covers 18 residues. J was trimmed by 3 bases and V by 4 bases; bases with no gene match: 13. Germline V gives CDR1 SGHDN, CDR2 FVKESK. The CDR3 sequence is CASSPPGIIAGGTDTQYF. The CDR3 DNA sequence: TGTGCCAGCAGCCCCCCAGGAATAATAGCGGGGGGAACAGATACGCAGTATTTT. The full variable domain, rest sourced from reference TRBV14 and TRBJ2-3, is EAGVTQFPSHSVIEKGQTVTLRCDPISGHDNLYWYRRVMGKEIKFLLHFVKESKQDESGMPNNRFLAERTGGTYSTLKVQPAELEDSGVYFCASSPPGIIAGGTDTQYFGPGTRLTVL.

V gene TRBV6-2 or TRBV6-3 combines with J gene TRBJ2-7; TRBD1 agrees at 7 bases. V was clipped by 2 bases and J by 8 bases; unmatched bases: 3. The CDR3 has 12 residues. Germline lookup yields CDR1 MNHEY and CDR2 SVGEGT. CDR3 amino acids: CASSYRGQKQYF. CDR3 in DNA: TGTGCCAGCAGTTACAGGGGGCAAAAGCAGTACTTC.

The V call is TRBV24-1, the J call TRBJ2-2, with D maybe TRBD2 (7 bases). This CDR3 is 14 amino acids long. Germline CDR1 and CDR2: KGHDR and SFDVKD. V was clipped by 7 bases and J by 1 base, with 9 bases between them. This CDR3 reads CATSGGRNTGELFF. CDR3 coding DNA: TGTGCCACCAGCGGGGGGCGGAACACCGGGGAGCTGTTTTTT.

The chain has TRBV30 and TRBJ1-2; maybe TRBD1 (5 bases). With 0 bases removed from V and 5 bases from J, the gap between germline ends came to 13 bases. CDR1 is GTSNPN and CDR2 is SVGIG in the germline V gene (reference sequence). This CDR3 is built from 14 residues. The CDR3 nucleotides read TGTGCCTGGAGTGTCGGGGGTGGATCGTATGGCTACACCTTC. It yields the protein CAWSVGGGSYGYTF. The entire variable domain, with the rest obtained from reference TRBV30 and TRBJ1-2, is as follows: SQTIHQWPATLVQPVGSPLSLECTVEGTSNPNLYWYRQAAGRGLQLLFYSVGIGQISSEVPQNLSASRPQDRQFILSSKKLLLSDSGFYLCAWSVGGGSYGYTFGSGTRLTVV.

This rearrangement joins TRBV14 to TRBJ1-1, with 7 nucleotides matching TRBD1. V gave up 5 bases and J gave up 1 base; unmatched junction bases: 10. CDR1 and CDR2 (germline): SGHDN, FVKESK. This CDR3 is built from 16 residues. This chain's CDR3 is CASSARGRGANTEAFF. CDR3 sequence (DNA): TGTGCCAGCAGCGCGAGGGGGCGCGGGGCGAACACTGAAGCTTTCTTT.

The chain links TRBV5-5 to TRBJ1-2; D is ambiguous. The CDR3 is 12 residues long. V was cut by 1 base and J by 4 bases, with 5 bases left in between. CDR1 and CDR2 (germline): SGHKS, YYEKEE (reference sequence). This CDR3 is CASSLFSYGYTF. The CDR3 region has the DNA TGTGCCAGCAGCTTGTTTAGCTATGGCTACACCTTC.

The CDR3: CASSDKVPRRGVTSYEQYF. The CDR3 DNA reads as TGTGCCAGCAGTGACAAGGTCCCCCGGCGGGGGGTTACCTCCTACGAGCAGTACTTC. The gene calls are TRBV6-4 and TRBJ2-7; 8 bases agree with TRBD2. From germline, CDR1 is MRHNA and CDR2 SNTAGT. V gave up 2 bases and J gave up 0 bases; unmatched junction bases: 15. There are 19 residues in the CDR3.

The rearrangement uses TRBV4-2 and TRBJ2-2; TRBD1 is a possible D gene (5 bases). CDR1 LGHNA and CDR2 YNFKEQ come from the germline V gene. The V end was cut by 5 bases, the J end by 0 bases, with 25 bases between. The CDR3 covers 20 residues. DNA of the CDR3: TGTGCCAGCAGCGCCCATCCAAAGGGGATCGGCAGGTCGAACACCGGGGAGCTGTTTTTT. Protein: CASSAHPKGIGRSNTGELFF.

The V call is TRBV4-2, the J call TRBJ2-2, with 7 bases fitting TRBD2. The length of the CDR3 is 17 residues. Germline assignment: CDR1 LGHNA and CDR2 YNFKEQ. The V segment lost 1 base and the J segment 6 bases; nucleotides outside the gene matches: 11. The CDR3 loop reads CASSQANGLGIPGELFF. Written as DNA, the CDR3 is TGTGCCAGCAGCCAAGCAAACGGACTAGGGATCCCCGGGGAGCTGTTTTTT.

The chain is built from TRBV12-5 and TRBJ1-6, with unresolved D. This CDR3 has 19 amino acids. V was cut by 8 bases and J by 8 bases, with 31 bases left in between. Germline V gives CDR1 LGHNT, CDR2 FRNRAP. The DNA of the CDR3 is TGTGCTAGTACCAGTACTTTCACTTCAGGTTTTAGGCAACATTCACCCCTCCACTTT. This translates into CASTSTFTSGFRQHSPLHF.

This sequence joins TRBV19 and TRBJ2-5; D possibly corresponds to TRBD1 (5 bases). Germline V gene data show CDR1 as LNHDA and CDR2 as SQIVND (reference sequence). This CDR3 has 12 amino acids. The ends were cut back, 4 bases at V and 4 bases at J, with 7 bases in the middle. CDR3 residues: CASSNTGETQYF. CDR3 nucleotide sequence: TGTGCCAGTAGTAATACAGGAGAGACCCAGTACTTC.

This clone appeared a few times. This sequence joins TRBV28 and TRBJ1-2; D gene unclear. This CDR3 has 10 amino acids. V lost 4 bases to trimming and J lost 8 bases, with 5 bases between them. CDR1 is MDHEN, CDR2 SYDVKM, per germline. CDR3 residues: CASSSGGYTF. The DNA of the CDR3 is TGTGCCAGCAGTTCGGGGGGCTACACCTTC.

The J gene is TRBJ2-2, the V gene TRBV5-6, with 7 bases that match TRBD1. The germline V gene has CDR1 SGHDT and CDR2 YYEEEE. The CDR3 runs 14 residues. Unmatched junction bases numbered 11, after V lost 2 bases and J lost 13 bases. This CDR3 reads CASSFGTVFERLFF. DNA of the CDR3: TGTGCCAGCAGCTTCGGGACAGTTTTTGAGCGGCTGTTTTTT.

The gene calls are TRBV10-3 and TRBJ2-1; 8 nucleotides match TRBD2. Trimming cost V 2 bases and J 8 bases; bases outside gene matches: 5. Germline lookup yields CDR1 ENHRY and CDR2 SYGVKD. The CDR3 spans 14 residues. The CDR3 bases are TGTGCCATCAGTGAGATTAGCGGGGAGGATGAGCAGTTCTTC. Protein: CAISEISGEDEQFF.

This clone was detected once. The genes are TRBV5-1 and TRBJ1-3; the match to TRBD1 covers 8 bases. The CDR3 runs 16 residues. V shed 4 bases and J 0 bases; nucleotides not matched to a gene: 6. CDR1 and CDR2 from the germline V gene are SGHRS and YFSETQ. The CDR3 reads CASSKLGQGSGNTIYF. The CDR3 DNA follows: TGCGCCAGCAGCAAGTTAGGACAGGGCTCTGGAAACACCATATATTTT.

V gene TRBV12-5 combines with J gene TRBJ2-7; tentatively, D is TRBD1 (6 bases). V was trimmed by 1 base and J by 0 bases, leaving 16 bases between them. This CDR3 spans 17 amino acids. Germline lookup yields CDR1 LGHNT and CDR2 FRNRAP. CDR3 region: CASGLGTGTLNSYEQYF. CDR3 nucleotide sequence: TGTGCTAGTGGTTTGGGGACCGGGACACTTAACTCCTACGAGCAGTACTTC.

Here the CDR3 reads CASSCPWTGGNQPQHF. The CDR3, as DNA: TGTGCCAGCAGCTGCCCATGGACAGGGGGCAATCAGCCCCAGCATTTT. V is TRBV7-7 and J is TRBJ1-5, with 9 positions matching TRBD1. V dropped 4 bases and J dropped 2; count of bases not matched to a gene: 6. From germline, CDR1 is SSHAT and CDR2 FNYEAQ (reference sequence). This CDR3 is 16 amino acids long.

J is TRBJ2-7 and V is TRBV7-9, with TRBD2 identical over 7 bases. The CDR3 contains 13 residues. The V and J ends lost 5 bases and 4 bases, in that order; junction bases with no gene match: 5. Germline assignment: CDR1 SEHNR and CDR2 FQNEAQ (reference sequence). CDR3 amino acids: CASSGRGVYEQYF. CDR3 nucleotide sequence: TGTGCCAGCAGCGGACGGGGGGTGTACGAGCAGTACTTC.

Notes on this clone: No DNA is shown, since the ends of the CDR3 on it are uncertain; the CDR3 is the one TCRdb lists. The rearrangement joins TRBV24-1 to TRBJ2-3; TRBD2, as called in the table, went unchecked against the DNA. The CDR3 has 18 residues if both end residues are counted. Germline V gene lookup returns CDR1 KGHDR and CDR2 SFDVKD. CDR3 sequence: CATSDPTRDFWGAIRSIF.

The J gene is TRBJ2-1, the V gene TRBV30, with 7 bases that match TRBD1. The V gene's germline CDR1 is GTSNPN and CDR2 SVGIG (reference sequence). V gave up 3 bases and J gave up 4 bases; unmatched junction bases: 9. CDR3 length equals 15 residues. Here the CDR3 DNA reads TGTGCCTGGAGGCACCAGGGGGTTGGGTACAATGAGCAGTTCTTC. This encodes CAWRHQGVGYNEQFF. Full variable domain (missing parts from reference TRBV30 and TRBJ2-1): SQTIHQWPATLVQPVGSPLSLECTVEGTSNPNLYWYRQAAGRGLQLLFYSVGIGQISSEVPQNLSASRPQDRQFILSSKKLLLSDSGFYLCAWRHQGVGYNEQFFGPGTRLTVL.

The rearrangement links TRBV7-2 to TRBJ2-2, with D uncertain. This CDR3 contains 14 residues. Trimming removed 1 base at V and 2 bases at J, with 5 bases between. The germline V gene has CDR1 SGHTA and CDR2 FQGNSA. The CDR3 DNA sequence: TGTGCCAGCAGCTTAGGCGGAAACACCGGGGAGCTGTTTTTT. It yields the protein CASSLGGNTGELFF.

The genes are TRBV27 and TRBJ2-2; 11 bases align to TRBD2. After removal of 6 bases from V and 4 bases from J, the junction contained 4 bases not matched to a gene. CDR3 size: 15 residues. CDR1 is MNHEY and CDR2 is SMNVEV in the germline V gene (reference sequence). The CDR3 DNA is TGTGCCAGCAGCACTAGCGGGGGTTTCACCGGGGAGCTGTTTTTT. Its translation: CASSTSGGFTGELFF.

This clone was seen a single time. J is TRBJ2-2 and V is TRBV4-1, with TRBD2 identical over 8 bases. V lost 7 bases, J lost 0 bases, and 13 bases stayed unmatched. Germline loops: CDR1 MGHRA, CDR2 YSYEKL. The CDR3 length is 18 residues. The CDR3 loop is CASTRLLAGSANTGELFF. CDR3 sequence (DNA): TGCGCCAGCACCCGCCTTCTAGCGGGCAGTGCGAACACCGGGGAGCTGTTTTTT.

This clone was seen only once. CDR3 bases: TGTGCCAGCAGCGCCCGAACAGGGTCTGGTGGCTACACCTTC. This sequence encodes CASSARTGSGGYTF. The rearrangement uses TRBV7-9 and TRBJ1-2, with D perhaps matching TRBD1 (6 bases). The CDR3 has 14 residues. Between the trimmed V and J ends, which lost 5 bases and 7 bases, there was a span of 17 bases. Germline CDR1 is SEHNR and CDR2 is FQNEAQ (reference sequence).